This passage covers 32 T cell receptor beta chains from one sample sequenced in a study of resident and recirculating memory T cells in vitiligo. Sequencing was performed with immunoSEQ multiplex PCR; in TCRdb, only in-frame clones are kept and a portion is missing. The sample includes 35,000 to 45,000 clones, about nine tenths of them seen just once. The source material was blood. The receptors derive from a male donor with vitiligo.

CDR3 sequence reads: CASSSGVITGELFF. Here the CDR3 DNA reads TGTGCCAGCAGCTCCGGGGTAATCACCGGGGAGCTGTTTTTT. This chain uses TRBV11-3 with TRBJ2-2, with a tentative D call TRBD2 (5 bases). Germline loops: CDR1 SGHNT, CDR2 YENEEA. CDR3 size: 14 residues. Trimming removed 4 bases at V and 4 bases at J, with 10 bases between.

This clone is a singleton in its sample. The rearrangement joins TRBV11-3 to TRBJ1-2; possibly TRBD1 for D (6 bases). The germline gives CDR1 SGHNT, CDR2 YENEEA. This CDR3 is 15 amino acids long. V was shortened by 11 bases and J by 7 bases, with 26 bases between the two germline ends. In DNA, the CDR3 is TGTGCCGGTCCCATCACAGGGAACGGATGGAGTGGCTACACCTTC. This translates into CAGPITGNGWSGYTF.

The chain recombines TRBV5-1 with TRBJ2-7, with 9 positions matching TRBD2. CDR3 size: 14 residues. With V trimmed by 4 bases and J by 1 base, 3 bases remained unmatched. Germline V gene data show CDR1 as SGHRS and CDR2 as YFSETQ. The DNA for the CDR3 is TGCGCCAGCAGCCCGGCGGGGGGGTCCTACGAGCAGTACTTC. It encodes CASSPAGGSYEQYF. The full variable domain, with the rest looked up from reference TRBV5-1 and TRBJ2-7, is KAGVTQTPRYLIKTRGQQVTLSCSPISGHRSVSWYQQTPGQGLQFLFEYFSETQRNKGNFPGRFSGRQFSNSRSEMNVSTLELGDSALYLCASSPAGGSYEQYFGPGTRLTVT.

As DNA, the CDR3 is TGCGCCAGCAGCTTGGTGGGGGGGACGGTCCCTGAAGCTTTCTTT. Its translation is CASSLVGGTVPEAFF. J is TRBJ1-1 and V is TRBV5-1, with D possibly TRBD1 on 5 matching bases. The CDR3 totals 15 residues. The V end lost 0 bases, the J end lost 6 bases, and 15 bases lay between the germline ends. The germline V gene has CDR1 SGHRS and CDR2 YFSETQ.

This clone was detected only once. This chain connects TRBV6-5 to TRBJ2-5, with TRBD1 as a possible D gene (5 bases). V lost 7 bases and J 5 bases, leaving 14 bases between the germline ends. CDR1 is MNHEY and CDR2 is SVGAGI in the germline V gene. CDR3 length equals 13 residues. The CDR3 loop is CASTDQGQETQYF. The CDR3 DNA reads as TGTGCCAGCACGGATCAGGGTCAGGAGACCCAGTACTTC.

The J gene is TRBJ2-7, the V gene TRBV5-6; D is undetermined. The germline CDR1 and CDR2 sequences are SGHDT and YYEEEE. The CDR3 covers 16 residues. V dropped 4 bases and J dropped 2 bases, with 19 bases sitting between them. CDR3 region: CASSPSFGLRAYEQYF. In nucleotides, the CDR3 is TGTGCCAGCAGCCCCAGCTTTGGCCTCCGGGCCTACGAGCAGTACTTC.

The gene calls are TRBV13 and TRBJ2-5, with D perhaps TRBD2 (6 bases). This CDR3 comprises 15 residues. With 2 bases removed from V and 4 bases from J, the gap between germline ends came to 14 bases. In germline, CDR1 is PRHDT, CDR2 FYEKMQ (reference sequence). The CDR3 loop reads CASSLTEGGGETQYF. The CDR3 DNA sequence: TGTGCCAGCAGCTTAACGGAGGGTGGGGGAGAGACCCAGTACTTC.

V is TRBV5-1 and J is TRBJ1-2; D gene uncertain. Germline V gene lookup returns CDR1 SGHRS and CDR2 YFSETQ. The CDR3 contains 14 residues. Trimming pared 2 bases from V and 0 bases from J, leaving 8 bases between. The CDR3 nucleotides are TGCGCCAGCAGCTTCAGTCTTTCTAACTATGGCTACACCTTC. It is translated as CASSFSLSNYGYTF.

The chain uses TRBV12-5 and TRBJ2-2; 16 bases agree with TRBD2. V lost 6 bases and J lost 4; bases outside the gene matches: 8. The length of the CDR3 is 18 residues. Per germline, CDR1 LGHNT and CDR2 FRNRAP. In DNA form, the CDR3 reads TGTGCTAGTGGACCGCCGGGACTAGCGGGGGGGATCACCGGGGAGCTGTTTTTT. Translated, it gives CASGPPGLAGGITGELFF.

This clone has only a few counts. The gene calls are TRBV27 and TRBJ2-7; 7 positions agree with TRBD1. This CDR3 is built from 12 residues. V was pared by 6 bases and J by 5 bases, with 4 bases of the junction left unmatched. In germline, CDR1 is MNHEY, CDR2 SMNVEV (reference sequence). The CDR3 loop reads CASSPTGHEQYF. CDR3 sequence (DNA): TGTGCCAGCAGCCCGACAGGGCACGAGCAGTACTTC.

For this clone: A read error may explain this, as a much larger clone is one base away. The J gene is TRBJ2-7, the V gene TRBV7-8; 9 bases align to TRBD2. CDR3 size: 16 residues. CDR1 and CDR2 (germline): SGHVS, FQNEAQ. The CDR3 sequence: CASSLGTAGGPYGQYF. DNA of the CDR3: TGTGCCAGCAGCTTAGGGACGGCGGGGGGGCCCTACGGGCAGTACTTC.

The V and J genes are TRBV4-1 and TRBJ1-2; 8 positions agree with TRBD1. Germline V gene lookup returns CDR1 MGHRA and CDR2 YSYEKL. J lost 8 bases, V lost 3 bases, and 8 bases had no gene match. CDR3 length: 14 amino acids. CDR3 amino acids: CASSQTTGERGYTF. As DNA, the CDR3 is TGCGCCAGCAGCCAGACGACAGGGGAGCGGGGCTACACCTTC.

The chain carries TRBV15 and TRBJ2-2; D may be TRBD2 (6 bases). The V gene's germline CDR1 is LNHNV and CDR2 YYDKDF (reference sequence). The CDR3 has 15 amino acids. Trimming took off 4 bases at V and 2 bases at J, with 11 bases between the two ends. CDR3 sequence: CATSNLADNTGELFF. The CDR3 DNA is TGTGCCACCAGCAATTTAGCGGACAACACCGGGGAGCTGTTTTTT.

Written as DNA, the CDR3 is TGTGCCAGCAGCCCACTAGCGGGGGGCCCGGAGACCCAGTACTTC. Residues: CASSPLAGGPETQYF. The J gene is TRBJ2-5, the V gene TRBV7-3; 12 positions match TRBD2. Trimming cost V 5 bases and J 5 bases; bases outside gene matches: 6. Germline V gives CDR1 SGHTA, CDR2 FQGTGA. The CDR3 runs to 15 residues.

This clone was counted once. The J gene is TRBJ1-2, the V gene TRBV27, with D possibly TRBD1 on 5 matching bases. Germline V CDR1 and CDR2: MNHEY, SMNVEV (reference sequence). V gave up 6 bases and J gave up 4 bases, with 21 bases separating them. The CDR3 is made up of 16 amino acids. DNA for the CDR3: TGTGCCAGCAGCCAATCACCCAGGGTTGATATCTATGGCTACACCTTC. Translated, it gives CASSQSPRVDIYGYTF.

This sequence joins TRBV9 and TRBJ2-2, with D perhaps TRBD2 (6 bases). The CDR3 sequence is 18 residues long. Trimming cost V 0 bases and J 6 bases, with 21 bases left between them. Germline lookup yields CDR1 SGDLS and CDR2 YYNGEE. The CDR3 nucleotides read TGTGCCAGCAGCGTAGTCCCCTGGGACTCCCCGGGGGCCGGGGAGCTGTTTTTT. It codes for CASSVVPWDSPGAGELFF. Full variable domain (missing parts from reference TRBV9 and TRBJ2-2): DSGVTQTPKHLITATGQRVTLRCSPRSGDLSVYWYQQSLDQGLQFLIQYYNGEERAKGNILERFSAQQFPDLHSELNLSSLELGDSALYFCASSVVPWDSPGAGELFFGEGSRLTVL.

The chain links TRBV6-6 to TRBJ1-5; a possible D gene is TRBD1 (5 bases). Germline V CDR1 and CDR2: MNHNY, SVGAGI (reference sequence). Trimming left V 5 bases short and J 6 bases short, with 20 bases between. This CDR3 is 16 amino acids long. DNA of the CDR3: TGTGCCAGCAGTAGCCACCTACGGGGGATGAGTCAGCCCCAGCATTTT. Its protein product is CASSSHLRGMSQPQHF.

The chain has TRBV4-2 and TRBJ1-3; 7 bases are a match to TRBD1. In germline, CDR1 is LGHNA, CDR2 YNFKEQ. The CDR3 extends over 14 amino acids. V lost 5 bases, J lost 4 bases, and 5 bases stayed unmatched. The CDR3 sequence: CASSFQGVGNTIYF. Here the CDR3 DNA reads TGTGCCAGCAGCTTCCAGGGGGTCGGAAACACCATATATTTT.

The chain has TRBV7-3 and TRBJ1-5, with D perhaps TRBD1 (6 bases). V lost 6 bases and J 4 bases, leaving 10 bases between the germline ends. This CDR3 region has 13 residues. From germline, CDR1 is SGHTA and CDR2 FQGTGA. CDR3 sequence (DNA): TGTGCCAGCAGTTATGACAGGAATCAGCCCCAGCATTTT. It codes for CASSYDRNQPQHF.

This sequence joins TRBV6-6 and TRBJ1-1, with D unclear. Germline V lookup: CDR1 MNHNY, CDR2 SVGAGI (reference sequence). V lost 6 bases and J lost 4, with 12 bases in between. CDR3 length: 13 residues. CDR3 residues: CASRLKGVTEAFF. The CDR3 region has the DNA TGTGCCAGCAGACTTAAGGGAGTCACTGAAGCTTTCTTT.

V gene TRBV9 combines with J gene TRBJ2-3; the match to TRBD2 covers 11 bases. Germline assignment: CDR1 SGDLS and CDR2 YYNGEE. This CDR3 comprises 13 residues. J lost 11 bases, V lost 4 bases, and 6 bases had no gene match. CDR3: CASSFSTSGGQYF. The CDR3 DNA follows: TGTGCCAGCAGCTTCTCAACTAGCGGGGGGCAGTATTTT.

This chain joins TRBV30 and TRBJ2-2, with D maybe TRBD2 (5 bases). Looked up from germline, CDR1 is GTSNPN and CDR2 is SVGIG (reference sequence). V lost 3 bases to trimming and J lost 1 base, with 15 bases between them. The CDR3 spans 16 residues. CDR3 sequence: CAWRPWRHQNTGELFF. CDR3 nucleotide sequence: TGTGCCTGGAGACCTTGGAGGCACCAGAACACCGGGGAGCTGTTTTTT.

The chain recombines TRBV19 with TRBJ2-5, with 11 bases identical to TRBD2. Germline assignment: CDR1 LNHDA and CDR2 SQIVND (reference sequence). The CDR3 covers 15 residues. Unmatched junction bases numbered 4, after V lost 5 bases and J lost 2 bases. CDR3 region: CASSPGTSGQETQYF. The CDR3 coding sequence is TGTGCCAGTAGTCCCGGGACTAGCGGACAAGAGACCCAGTACTTC.

V and J are TRBV7-2 and TRBJ1-4; D perhaps matches TRBD1 (6 bases). Trimming stripped 4 bases from V and 5 bases from J, with 14 bases between. From germline, CDR1 is SGHTA and CDR2 FQGNSA. This CDR3 has 15 amino acids. Here the CDR3 reads CASSSQGFGNEKLFF. Here the CDR3 DNA reads TGTGCCAGCAGCTCTCAGGGGTTCGGGAATGAAAAACTGTTTTTT.

Comment on this clone: Sequence at one end of the junction differs from germline and may be a read error. Different DNA sequences within this sample yield the same CDR3. V is TRBV6-6 and J is TRBJ1-6; D might be TRBD1 (6 bases). The V gene's germline CDR1 is MNHNY and CDR2 SVGAGI (reference sequence). The CDR3 contains 16 residues. CDR3 residues: CASSYDRSSYNSPLHF. The CDR3 coding sequence is TGTGCCAGCAGTTATGACAGGAGCTCCTATAATTCACCTCTCCACTTT.

This clone was recorded only once. The J gene is TRBJ2-2, the V gene TRBV6-6; possibly TRBD1 for D (6 bases). The CDR3 has 14 residues. Looked up from germline, CDR1 is MNHNY and CDR2 is SVGAGI (reference sequence). The ends were cut back, 6 bases at V and 8 bases at J, with 16 bases in the middle. As DNA, the CDR3 is TGTGCCAGCAGGGGGACGGGGACACGGGGGGAGCTGTTTTTT. Protein sequence: CASRGTGTRGELFF.

With regard to this clone: The same CDR3 is also encoded by other DNA sequences in this sample. The chain carries TRBV19 and TRBJ1-1; D gene unclear. Between the trimmed V and J ends, which lost 3 bases and 2 bases, there was a span of 10 bases. Germline CDR1 and CDR2: LNHDA and SQIVND (reference sequence). The CDR3 runs to 14 residues. The CDR3 bases are TGTGCCAGTAGTATCGTGCCAGGAAACACTGAAGCTTTCTTT. As protein: CASSIVPGNTEAFF.

This clone was observed a single time. The genes are TRBV12-2 and TRBJ1-2; TRBD1, the table's D call, lacks a check against the DNA. TRBV12-2 is noted as a pseudogene. The CDR3 is 17 residues long. The CDR3 DNA is TGTGCAAGTCGCTTCTCCGACGAGGGACAGGTGGAAGGGGGCTACACCTTC. This sequence encodes CASRFSDEGQVEGGYTF.

Of note for this clone: Additional DNA sequences in this sample encode the identical CDR3. The chain is built from TRBV7-3 and TRBJ2-1, with 8 bases fitting TRBD1. The CDR3 is 15 amino acids. V lost 2 bases, J lost 2 bases, and 2 bases stayed unmatched. CDR1 and CDR2 (germline): SGHTA, FQGTGA. The CDR3 loop reads CASSLDRGPYNEQFF. The CDR3 nucleotides read TGTGCCAGCAGCTTAGACAGGGGTCCCTACAATGAGCAGTTCTTC.

The CDR3 nucleotides are TGTGCCAGCAGCGTTTCCTCGGGACAGGGGATGGGTGGAAACACCATATATTTT. Its protein product is CASSVSSGQGMGGNTIYF. The chain employs TRBV9 and TRBJ1-3, with 10 bases fitting TRBD1. The V gene's germline CDR1 is SGDLS and CDR2 YYNGEE. This CDR3 region has 18 residues. Losses at the gene ends were 2 bases for V and 3 bases for J; bases not matched to a gene: 11.

The chain combines TRBV2 with TRBJ2-1; D unclear. Deletions cut 2 bases from V and 9 bases from J, with 11 bases between. The CDR3 has 13 residues. Germline lookup yields CDR1 SNHLY and CDR2 FYNNEI. The CDR3 spells CASSEFALAEQFF. CDR3 sequence (DNA): TGTGCCAGCAGTGAATTTGCATTGGCTGAGCAGTTCTTC.

The V and J genes are TRBV7-6 and TRBJ2-2; possible D gene TRBD1, 6 bases. CDR3 length equals 13 residues. V was clipped by 4 bases and J by 6 bases, with 9 bases between them. CDR1 and CDR2 from the germline V gene are SGHVS and FNYEAQ. In DNA form, the CDR3 reads TGTGCCAGCAGCTCCAGGGGTTCCGGGGAGCTGTTTTTT. Amino acid sequence: CASSSRGSGELFF.